This TCR beta chain was documented in a study of T cells expressing NK-cell markers. Background on the study: Seven of the eight sequenced donors were classified as HCMV-seropositive, and one was classified as seronegative. Points from the study as a whole: HCMV specificity of expanded NKG2C+ T cell clones remained unclear.

Germline V gene lookup returns CDR1 SGDLS and CDR2 YYNGEE. The CDR3 extends over 15 amino acids. As for this clonotype: Its target is unknown.

For each CDR3 protein, TCRdb gives one entry from its re-call of the 5' RACE reads, without DNA. The specimen's table records fewer than 400,000 distinct CDR3 sequences. Input material: blood T cells: a sorted CD56 or NKG2C T cell subset, CD4+ or CD8+ T cells, or bulk PBMC T cells (not recorded which). The clonotype was recovered from a woman aged 45-65 years in good health. The chain is built from TRBV9 and TRBJ2-7. CDR3 amino acids: CASSTEPYSSYEQYF.